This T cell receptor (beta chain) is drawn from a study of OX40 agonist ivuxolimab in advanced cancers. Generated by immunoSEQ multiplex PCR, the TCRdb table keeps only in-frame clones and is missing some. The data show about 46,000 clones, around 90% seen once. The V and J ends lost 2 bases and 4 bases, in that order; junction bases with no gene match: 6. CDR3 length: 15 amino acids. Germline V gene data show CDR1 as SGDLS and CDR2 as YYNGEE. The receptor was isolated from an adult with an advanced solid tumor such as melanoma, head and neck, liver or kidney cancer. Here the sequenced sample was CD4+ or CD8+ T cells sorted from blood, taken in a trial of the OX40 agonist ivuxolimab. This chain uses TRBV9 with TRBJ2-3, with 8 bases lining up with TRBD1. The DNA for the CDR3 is TGTGCCAGCAGCGTGCCGACAGGGGCGGCAGATACGCAGTATTTT. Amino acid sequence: CASSVPTGAADTQYF.